This TCR beta chain was observed in a study of blood T cells in healthy people across ages. Primed by a sample-barcoded 5' primer and a J-beta primer mix, a second PCR proceeded for about 6 to 12 cycles. TCRdb analysed the 5' RACE reads with MiXCR anew, one entry per CDR3 protein. The sample records around 1,800,000 distinct CDR3 sequences, more than 35% being singletons. In terms of origin and age, donors were healthy Caucasian individuals from Russia aged about 6 to 90. Each sample gave at least 6 million isolated PBMCs. With each sample, at least 6 micrograms of total RNA were extracted. Details on this clonotype: No antigen is known for it.

Findings and limits, study-wide: Long-lived and aged donors differed, with more naive CD4+ cells and higher diversity in the long-lived.

This clonotype originated in a human donor in good health. The specimen sequenced was blood.

The CDR3 loop is CASSFPGQFYEQYF. The DNA of the CDR3 is TGTGCCAGCAGCTTCCCGGGGCAGTTCTACGAGCAGTACTTC. The chain recombines TRBV7-8 with TRBJ2-4; D is tentatively TRBD1 or TRBD2 (5 bases each). Gene TRBJ2-7 matches the end of the DNA better, so the J call may be wrong. The CDR3 sequence is 14 residues long. Germline values: CDR1 SGHVS, CDR2 FQNEAQ.